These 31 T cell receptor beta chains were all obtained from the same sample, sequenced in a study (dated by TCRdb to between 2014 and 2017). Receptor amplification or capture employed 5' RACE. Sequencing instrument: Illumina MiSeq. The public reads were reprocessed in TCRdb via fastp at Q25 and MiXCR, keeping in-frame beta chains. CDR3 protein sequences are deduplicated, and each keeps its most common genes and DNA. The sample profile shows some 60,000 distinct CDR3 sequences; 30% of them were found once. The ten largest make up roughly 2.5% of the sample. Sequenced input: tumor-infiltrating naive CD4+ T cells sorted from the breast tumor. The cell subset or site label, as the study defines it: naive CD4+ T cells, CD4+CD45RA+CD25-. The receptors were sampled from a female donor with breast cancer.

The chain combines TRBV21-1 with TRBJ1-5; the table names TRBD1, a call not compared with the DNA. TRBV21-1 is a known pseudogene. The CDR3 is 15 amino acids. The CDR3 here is CASSKGDRGNQPQHF. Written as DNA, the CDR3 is TGTGCCAGCAGCAAAGGGGACAGGGGTAATCAGCCCCAGCATTTT.

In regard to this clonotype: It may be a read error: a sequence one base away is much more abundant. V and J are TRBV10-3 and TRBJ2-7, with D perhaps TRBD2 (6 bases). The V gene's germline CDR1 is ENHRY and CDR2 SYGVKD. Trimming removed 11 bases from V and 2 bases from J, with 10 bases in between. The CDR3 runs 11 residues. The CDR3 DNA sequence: TGTGCCGCGTCGGGGGCCTACGAGCAGTACTTC. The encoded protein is CAASGAYEQYF.

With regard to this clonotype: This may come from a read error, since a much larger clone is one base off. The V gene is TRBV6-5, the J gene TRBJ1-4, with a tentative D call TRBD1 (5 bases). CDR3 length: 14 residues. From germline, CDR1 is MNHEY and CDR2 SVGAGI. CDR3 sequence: CTSRVGEANEKLFF. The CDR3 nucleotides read TGTACCAGCAGAGTAGGGGAAGCTAATGAAAAACTGTTTTTT.

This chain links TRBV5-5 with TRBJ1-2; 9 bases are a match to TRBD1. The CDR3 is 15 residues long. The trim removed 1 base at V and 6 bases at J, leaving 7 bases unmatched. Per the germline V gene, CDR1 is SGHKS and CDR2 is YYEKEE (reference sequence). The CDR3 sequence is CASSLFSGTGHGYTF. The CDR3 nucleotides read TGTGCCAGCAGCTTGTTCTCCGGGACAGGGCATGGCTACACCTTC.

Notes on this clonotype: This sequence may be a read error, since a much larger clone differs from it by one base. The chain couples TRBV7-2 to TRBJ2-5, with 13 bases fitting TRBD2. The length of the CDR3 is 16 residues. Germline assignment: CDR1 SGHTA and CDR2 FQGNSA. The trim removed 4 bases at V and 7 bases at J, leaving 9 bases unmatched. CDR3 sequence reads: CASSSRTSGSEATQYF. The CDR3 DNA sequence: TGTGCCAGCAGCTCCCGGACTAGCGGGAGTGAGGCGACCCAGTACTTC.

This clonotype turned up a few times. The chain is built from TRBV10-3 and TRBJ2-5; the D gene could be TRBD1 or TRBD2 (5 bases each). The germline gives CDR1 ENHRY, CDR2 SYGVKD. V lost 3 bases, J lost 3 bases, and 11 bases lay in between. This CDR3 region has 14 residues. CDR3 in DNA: TGTGCCATCAGTGACTTTGGGGGAAAAGAGACCCAGTACTTC. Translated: CAISDFGGKETQYF.

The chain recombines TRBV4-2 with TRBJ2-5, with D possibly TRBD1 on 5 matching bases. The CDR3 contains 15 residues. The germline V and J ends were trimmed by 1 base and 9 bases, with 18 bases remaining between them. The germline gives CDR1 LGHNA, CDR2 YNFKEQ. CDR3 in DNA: TGTGCCAGCAGCCAAGCACGACAGCCTCTTCAGGCCCAGTACTTC. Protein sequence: CASSQARQPLQAQYF.

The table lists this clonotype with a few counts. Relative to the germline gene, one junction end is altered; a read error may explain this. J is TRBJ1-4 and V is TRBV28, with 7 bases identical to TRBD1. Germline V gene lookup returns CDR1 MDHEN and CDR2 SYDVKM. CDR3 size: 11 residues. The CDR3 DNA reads TGTGCCAGCGGTTTACAGGGGAAACTGTTTTTT. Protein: CASGLQGKLFF.

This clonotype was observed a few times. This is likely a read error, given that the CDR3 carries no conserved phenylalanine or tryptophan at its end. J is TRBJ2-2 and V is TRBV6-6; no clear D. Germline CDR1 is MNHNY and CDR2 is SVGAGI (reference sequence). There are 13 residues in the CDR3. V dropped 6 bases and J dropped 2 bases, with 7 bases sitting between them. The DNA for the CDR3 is TGTGCCAGCAGACCCCAAAACACCGGGGAGCTGTTTTCT. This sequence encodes CASRPQNTGELFS.

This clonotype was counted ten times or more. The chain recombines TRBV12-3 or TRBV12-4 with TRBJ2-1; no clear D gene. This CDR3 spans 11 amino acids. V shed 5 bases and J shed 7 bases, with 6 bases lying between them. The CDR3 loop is CASSNLNEQFF. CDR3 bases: TGTGCCAGCAGTAACCTTAATGAGCAGTTCTTC.

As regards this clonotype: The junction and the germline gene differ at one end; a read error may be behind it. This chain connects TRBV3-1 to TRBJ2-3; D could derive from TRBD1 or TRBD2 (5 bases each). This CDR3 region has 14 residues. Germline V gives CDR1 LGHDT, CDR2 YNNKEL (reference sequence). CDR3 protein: CTSSQGDPGDTQYF. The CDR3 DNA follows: TGTACCAGCAGCCAAGGGGACCCCGGGGATACGCAGTATTTT.

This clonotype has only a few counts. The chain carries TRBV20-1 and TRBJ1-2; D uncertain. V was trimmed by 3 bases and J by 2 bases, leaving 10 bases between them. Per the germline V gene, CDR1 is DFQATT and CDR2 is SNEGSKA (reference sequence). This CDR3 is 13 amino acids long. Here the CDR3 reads CSARDGTNYGYTF. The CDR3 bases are TGCAGTGCTAGGGATGGCACAAACTATGGCTACACCTTC.

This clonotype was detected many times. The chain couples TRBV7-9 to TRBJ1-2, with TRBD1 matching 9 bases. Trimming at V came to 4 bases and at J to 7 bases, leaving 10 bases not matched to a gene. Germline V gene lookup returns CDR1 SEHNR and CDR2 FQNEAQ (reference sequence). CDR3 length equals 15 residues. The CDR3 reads CASSYTRGQGGGYTF. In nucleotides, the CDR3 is TGTGCCAGCAGCTATACGAGGGGACAGGGCGGTGGCTACACCTTC. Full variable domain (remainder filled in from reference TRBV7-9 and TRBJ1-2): DTGVSQNPRHKITKRGQNVTFRCDPISEHNRLYWYRQTLGQGPEFLTYFQNEAQLEKSRLLSDRFSAERPKGSFSTLEIQRTEQGDSAMYLCASSYTRGQGGGYTFGSGTRLTVV.

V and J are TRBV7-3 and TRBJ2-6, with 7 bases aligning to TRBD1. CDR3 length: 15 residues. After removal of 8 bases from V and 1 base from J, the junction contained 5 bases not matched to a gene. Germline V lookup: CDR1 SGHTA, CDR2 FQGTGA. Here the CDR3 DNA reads TGTGCCAGCTCCTGGACAGGTTCTGGGGCCAACGTCCTGACTTTC. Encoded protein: CASSWTGSGANVLTF. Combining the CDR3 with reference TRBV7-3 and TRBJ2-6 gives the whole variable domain GAGVSQTPSNKVTEKGKYVELRCDPISGHTALYWYRQSLGQGPEFLIYFQGTGAADDSGLPNDRFFAVRPEGSVSTLKIQRTERGDSAVYLCASSWTGSGANVLTFGAGSRLTVL.

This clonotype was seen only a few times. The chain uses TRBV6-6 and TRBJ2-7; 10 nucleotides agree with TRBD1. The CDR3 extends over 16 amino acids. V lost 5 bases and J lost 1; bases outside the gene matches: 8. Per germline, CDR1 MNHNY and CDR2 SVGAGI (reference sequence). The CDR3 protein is CASSQFRDRGSYEQYF. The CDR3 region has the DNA TGTGCCAGCAGTCAGTTTAGGGACAGGGGATCCTACGAGCAGTACTTC.

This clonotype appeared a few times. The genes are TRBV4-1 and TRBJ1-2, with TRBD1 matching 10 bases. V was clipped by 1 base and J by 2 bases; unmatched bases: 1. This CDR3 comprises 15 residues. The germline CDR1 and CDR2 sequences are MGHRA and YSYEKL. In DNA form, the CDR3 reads TGCGCCAGCAGCCAAGGGGGACAGGGGAACTATGGCTACACCTTC. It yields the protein CASSQGGQGNYGYTF.

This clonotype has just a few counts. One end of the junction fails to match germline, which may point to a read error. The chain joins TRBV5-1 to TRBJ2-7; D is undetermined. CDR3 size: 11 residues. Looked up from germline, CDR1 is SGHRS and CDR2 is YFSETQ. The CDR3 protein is CPSSLNNEQYF. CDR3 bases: TGCCCCAGCAGCTTGAACAACGAGCAGTACTTC.

CDR3 region: CSALRSGSYEQYF. The CDR3 DNA is TGCAGTGCTCTTAGGTCTGGGTCCTACGAGCAGTACTTC. The V call is TRBV20-1, the J call TRBJ2-7; no clear D gene. The CDR3 loop spans 13 amino acids. Germline CDR1 reads DFQATT; CDR2 reads SNEGSKA (reference sequence). Trimming pared 5 bases from V and 1 base from J, leaving 12 bases between.

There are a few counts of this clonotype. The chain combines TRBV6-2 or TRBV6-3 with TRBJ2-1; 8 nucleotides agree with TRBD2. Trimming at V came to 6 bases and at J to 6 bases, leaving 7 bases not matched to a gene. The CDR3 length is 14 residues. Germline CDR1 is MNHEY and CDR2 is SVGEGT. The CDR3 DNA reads TGTGCCAGCAGCGGGGGCGGGGGGTTCAATGAGCAGTTCTTC. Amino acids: CASSGGGGFNEQFF.

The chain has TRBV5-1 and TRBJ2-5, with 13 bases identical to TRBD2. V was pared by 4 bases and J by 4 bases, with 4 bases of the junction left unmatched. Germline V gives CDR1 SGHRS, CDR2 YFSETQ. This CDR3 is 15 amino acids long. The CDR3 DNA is TGCGCCAGCAGCCCCGGACTAGCGGGGGCAGAGACCCAGTACTTC. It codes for CASSPGLAGAETQYF.

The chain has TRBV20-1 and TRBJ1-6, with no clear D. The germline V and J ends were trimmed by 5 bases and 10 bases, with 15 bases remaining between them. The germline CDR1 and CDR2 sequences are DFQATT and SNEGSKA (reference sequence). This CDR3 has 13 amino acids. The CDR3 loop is CSAVRAYPSPLHF. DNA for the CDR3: TGCAGTGCTGTCCGTGCTTACCCCTCACCCCTCCACTTT.

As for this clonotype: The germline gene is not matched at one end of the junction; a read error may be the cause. The CDR3 reads CASSQDPTSGLTYQEAQYF. Here the CDR3 DNA reads TGTGCCAGCAGCCAAGATCCGACTAGCGGGCTGACTTACCAAGAGGCCCAGTACTTC. The chain uses TRBV3-1 and TRBJ2-5; 10 nucleotides align to TRBD2. This CDR3 comprises 19 residues. CDR1 LGHDT and CDR2 YNNKEL come from the germline V gene (reference sequence).

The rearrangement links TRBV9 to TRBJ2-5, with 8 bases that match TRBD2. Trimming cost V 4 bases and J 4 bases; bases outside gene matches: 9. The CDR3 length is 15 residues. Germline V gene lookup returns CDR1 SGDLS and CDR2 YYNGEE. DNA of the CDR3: TGTGCCAGCAGCCTACGAGCGGGAGTCGGAGAGACCCAGTACTTC. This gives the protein CASSLRAGVGETQYF.

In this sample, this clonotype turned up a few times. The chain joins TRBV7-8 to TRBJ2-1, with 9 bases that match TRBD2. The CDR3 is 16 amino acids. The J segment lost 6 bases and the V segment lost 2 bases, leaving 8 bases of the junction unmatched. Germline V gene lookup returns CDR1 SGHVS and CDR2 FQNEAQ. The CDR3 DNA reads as TGTGCCAGCAGCTTAAGGCGGGAGGGCGGTTTCAATGAGCAGTTCTTC. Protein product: CASSLRREGGFNEQFF.

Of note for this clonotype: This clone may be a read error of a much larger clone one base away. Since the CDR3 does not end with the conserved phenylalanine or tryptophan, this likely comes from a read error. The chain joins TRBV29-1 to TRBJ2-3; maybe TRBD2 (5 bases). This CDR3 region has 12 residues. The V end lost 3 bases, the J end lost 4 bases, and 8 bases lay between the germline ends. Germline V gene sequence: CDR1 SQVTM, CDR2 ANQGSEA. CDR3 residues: CSVDERADTQYC. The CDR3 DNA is TGCAGCGTTGACGAGAGGGCAGATACGCAGTATTGT.

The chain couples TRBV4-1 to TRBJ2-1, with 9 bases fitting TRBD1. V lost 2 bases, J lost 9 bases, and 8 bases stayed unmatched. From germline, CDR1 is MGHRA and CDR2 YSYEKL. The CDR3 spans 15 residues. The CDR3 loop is CASSQPGQGHTEQFF. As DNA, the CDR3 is TGCGCCAGCAGCCAACCGGGACAGGGACATACTGAGCAGTTCTTC.

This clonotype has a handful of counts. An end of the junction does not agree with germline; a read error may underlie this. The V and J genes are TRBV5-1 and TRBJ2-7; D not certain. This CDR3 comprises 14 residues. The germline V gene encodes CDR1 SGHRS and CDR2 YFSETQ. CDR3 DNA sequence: TGCGCCAGCAGCTTGGAAGCCCACTCCCACGAGCAGTACTTC. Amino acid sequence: CASSLEAHSHEQYF.

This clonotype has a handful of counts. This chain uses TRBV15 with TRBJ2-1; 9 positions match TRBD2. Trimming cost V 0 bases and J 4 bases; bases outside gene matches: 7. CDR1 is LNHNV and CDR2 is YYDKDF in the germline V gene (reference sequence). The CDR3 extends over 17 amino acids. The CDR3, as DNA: TGTGCCACCAGCAGAGACCCCGTAGCGGGAGTATACAATGAGCAGTTCTTC. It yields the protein CATSRDPVAGVYNEQFF.

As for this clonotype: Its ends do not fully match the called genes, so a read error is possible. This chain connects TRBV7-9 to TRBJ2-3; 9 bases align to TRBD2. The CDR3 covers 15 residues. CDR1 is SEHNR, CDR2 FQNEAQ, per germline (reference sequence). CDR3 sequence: CAGSLAGARTDTQYF. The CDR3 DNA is TGTGCCGGCAGCTTAGCGGGAGCTCGCACAGATACGCAGTATTTT.

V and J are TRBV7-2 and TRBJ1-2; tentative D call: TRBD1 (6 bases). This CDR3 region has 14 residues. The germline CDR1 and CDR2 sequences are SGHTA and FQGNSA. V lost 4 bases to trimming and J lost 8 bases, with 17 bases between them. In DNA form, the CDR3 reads TGTGCCAGCAGCTCATGGAGGGGGGTAGGGGGCTACACCTTC. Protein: CASSSWRGVGGYTF.

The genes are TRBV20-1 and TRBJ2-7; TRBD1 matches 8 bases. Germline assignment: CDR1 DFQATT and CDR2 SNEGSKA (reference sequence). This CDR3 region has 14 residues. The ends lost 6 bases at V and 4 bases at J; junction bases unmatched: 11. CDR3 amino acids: CSATDRVKGYEQYF. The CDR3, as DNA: TGCAGTGCGACGGACAGGGTAAAGGGATACGAGCAGTACTTC.